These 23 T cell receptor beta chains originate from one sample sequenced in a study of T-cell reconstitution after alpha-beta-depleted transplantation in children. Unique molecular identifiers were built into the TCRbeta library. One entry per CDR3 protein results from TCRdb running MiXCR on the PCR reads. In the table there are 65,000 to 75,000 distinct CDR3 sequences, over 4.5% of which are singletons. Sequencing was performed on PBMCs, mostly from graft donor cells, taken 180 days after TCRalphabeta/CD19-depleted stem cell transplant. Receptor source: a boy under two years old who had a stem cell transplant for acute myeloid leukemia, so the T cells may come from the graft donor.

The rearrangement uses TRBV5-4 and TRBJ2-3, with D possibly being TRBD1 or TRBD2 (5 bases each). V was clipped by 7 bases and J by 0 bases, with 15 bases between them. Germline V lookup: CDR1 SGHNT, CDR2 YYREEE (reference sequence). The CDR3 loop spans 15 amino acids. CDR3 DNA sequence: TGTGCCAGCGGGCCCGGGACGGCTAGCACAGATACGCAGTATTTT. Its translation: CASGPGTASTDTQYF.

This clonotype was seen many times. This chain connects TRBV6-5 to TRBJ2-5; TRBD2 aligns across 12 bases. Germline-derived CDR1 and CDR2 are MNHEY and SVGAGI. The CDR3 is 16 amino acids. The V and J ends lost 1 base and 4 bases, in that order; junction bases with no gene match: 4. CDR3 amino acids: CASSYFLAGGPETQYF. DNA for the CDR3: TGTGCCAGCAGTTACTTTCTAGCGGGGGGGCCAGAGACCCAGTACTTC.

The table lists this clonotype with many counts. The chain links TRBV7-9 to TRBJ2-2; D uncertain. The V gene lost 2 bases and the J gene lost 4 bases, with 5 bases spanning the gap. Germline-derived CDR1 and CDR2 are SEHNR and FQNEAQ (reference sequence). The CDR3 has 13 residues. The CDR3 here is CASSLKSTGELFF. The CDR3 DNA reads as TGTGCCAGCAGCTTAAAGTCCACCGGGGAGCTGTTTTTT.

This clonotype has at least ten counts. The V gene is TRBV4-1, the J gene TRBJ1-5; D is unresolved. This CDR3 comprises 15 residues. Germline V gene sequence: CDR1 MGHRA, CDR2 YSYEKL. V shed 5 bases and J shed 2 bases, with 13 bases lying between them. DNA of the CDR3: TGCGCCAGCAGCTACGATCCTAGGGGCAATCAGCCCCAGCATTTT. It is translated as CASSYDPRGNQPQHF.

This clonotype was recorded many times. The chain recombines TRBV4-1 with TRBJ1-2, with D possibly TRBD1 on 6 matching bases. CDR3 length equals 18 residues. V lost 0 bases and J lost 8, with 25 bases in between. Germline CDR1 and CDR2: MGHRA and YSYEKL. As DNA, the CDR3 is TGCGCCAGCAGCCAAGATCAGGGGTACCGAGGGCGAATAGGAGGCTACACCTTC. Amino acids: CASSQDQGYRGRIGGYTF.

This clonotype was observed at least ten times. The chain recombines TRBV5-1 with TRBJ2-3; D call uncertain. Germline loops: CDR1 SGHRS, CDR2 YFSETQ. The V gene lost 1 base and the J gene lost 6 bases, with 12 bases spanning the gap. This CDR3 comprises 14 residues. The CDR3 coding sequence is TGCGCCAGCAGCTTGTCTGCTGCGTCGGATACGCAGTATTTT. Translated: CASSLSAASDTQYF.

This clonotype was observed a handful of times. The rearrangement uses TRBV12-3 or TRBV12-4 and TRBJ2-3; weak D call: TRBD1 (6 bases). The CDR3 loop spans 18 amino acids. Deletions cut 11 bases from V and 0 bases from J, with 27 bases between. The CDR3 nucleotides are TGTGCCTTCAGTTTTGAGGGGGTTAAAAAATCTAGCACAGATACGCAGTATTTT. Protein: CAFSFEGVKKSSTDTQYF.

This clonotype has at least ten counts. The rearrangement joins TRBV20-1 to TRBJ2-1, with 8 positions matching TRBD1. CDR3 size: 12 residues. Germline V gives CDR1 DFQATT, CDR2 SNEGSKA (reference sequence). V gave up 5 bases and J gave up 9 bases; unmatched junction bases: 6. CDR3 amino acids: CSAHRGSGEQFF. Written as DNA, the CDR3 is TGCAGTGCTCACAGGGGGTCAGGTGAGCAGTTCTTC.

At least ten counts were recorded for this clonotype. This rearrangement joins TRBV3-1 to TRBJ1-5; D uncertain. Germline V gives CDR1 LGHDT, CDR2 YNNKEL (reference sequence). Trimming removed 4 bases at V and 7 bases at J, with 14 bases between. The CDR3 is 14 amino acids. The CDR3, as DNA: TGTGCCAGCAGCCTTGGACCGGTGGGACAGCCCCAGCATTTT. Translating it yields CASSLGPVGQPQHF.

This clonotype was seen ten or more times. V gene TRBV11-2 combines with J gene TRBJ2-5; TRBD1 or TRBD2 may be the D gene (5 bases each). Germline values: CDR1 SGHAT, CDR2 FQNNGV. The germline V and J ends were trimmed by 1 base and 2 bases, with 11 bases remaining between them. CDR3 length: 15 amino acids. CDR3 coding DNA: TGTGCCAGCAGCTTAGCCGGCTGGGGGCAAGAGACCCAGTACTTC. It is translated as CASSLAGWGQETQYF. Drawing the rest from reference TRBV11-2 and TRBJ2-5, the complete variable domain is EAGVAQSPRYKIIEKRQSVAFWCNPISGHATLYWYQQILGQGPKLLIQFQNNGVVDDSQLPKDRFSAERLKGVDSTLKIQPAKLEDSAVYLCASSLAGWGQETQYFGPGTRLLVL.

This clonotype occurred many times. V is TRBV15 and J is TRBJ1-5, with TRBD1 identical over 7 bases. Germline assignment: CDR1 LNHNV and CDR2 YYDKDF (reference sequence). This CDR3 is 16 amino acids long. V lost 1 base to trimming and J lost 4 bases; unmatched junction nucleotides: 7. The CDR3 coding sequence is TGTGCCACCAGCAGAGGACAGGGAGTTTTTAATCAGCCCCAGCATTTT. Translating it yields CATSRGQGVFNQPQHF.

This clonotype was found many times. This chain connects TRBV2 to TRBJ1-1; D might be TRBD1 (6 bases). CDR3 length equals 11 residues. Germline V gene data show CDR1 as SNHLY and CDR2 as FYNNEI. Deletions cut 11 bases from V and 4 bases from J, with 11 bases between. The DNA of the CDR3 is TGTGCCGCCCGACAGGTCACTGAAGCTTTCTTT. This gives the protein CAARQVTEAFF.

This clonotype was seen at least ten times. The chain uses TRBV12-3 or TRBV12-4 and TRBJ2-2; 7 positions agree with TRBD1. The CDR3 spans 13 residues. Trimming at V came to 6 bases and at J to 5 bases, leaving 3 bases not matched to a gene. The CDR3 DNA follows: TGTGCCAGCAGCAACAGGGGTACCGGGGAGCTGTTTTTT. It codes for CASSNRGTGELFF.

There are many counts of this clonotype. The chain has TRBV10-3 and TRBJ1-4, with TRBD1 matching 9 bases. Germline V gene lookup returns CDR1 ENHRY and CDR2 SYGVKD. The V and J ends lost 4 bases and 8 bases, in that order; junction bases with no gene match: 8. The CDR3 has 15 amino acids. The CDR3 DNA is TGTGCCATCAGTGGATCGGGACAGGGAAACGAAAAACTGTTTTTT. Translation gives CAISGSGQGNEKLFF.

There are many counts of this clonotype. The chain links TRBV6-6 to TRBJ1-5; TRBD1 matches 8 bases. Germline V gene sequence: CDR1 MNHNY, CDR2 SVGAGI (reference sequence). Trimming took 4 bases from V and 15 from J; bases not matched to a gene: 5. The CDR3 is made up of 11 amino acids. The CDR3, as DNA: TGTGCCAGCAGTTCCGGGACAGGTGCGCATTTT. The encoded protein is CASSSGTGAHF.

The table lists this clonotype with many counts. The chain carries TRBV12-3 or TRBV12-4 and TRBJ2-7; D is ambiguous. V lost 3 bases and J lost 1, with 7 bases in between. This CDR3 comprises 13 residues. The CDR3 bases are TGTGCCAGCAGTTTTTACAGATCCTACGAGCAGTACTTC. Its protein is CASSFYRSYEQYF.

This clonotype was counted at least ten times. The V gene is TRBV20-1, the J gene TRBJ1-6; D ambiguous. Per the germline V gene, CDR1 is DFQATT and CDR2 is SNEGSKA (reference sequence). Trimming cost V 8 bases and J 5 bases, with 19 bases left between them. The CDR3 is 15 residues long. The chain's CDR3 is CSPLGPGINNSPLHF. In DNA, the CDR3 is TGCAGTCCCTTAGGACCAGGAATTAATAATTCACCCCTCCACTTT.

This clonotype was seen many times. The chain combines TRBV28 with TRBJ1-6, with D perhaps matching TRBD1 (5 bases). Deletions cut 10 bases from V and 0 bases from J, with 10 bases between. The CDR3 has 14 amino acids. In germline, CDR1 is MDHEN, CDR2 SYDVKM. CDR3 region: CAIDSRSYNSPLHF. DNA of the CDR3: TGTGCCATTGACAGCCGCTCCTATAATTCACCCCTCCACTTT.

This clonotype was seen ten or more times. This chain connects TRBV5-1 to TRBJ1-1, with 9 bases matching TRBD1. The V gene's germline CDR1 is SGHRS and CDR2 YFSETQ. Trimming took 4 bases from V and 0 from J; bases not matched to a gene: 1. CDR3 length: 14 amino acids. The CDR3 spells CASSRDRVNTEAFF. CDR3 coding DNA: TGCGCCAGCAGCAGGGACAGGGTGAACACTGAAGCTTTCTTT.

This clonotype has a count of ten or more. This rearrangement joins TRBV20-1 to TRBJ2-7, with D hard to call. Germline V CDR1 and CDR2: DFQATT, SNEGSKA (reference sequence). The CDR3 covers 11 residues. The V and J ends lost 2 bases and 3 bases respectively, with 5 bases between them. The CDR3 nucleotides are TGCAGTGCTAGACATGACTACGAGCAGTACGTC. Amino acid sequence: CSARHDYEQYV.

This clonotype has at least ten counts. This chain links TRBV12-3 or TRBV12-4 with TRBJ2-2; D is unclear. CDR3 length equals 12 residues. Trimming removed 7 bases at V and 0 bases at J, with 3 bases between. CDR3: CASTANTGELFF. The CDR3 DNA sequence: TGTGCCAGCACGGCGAACACCGGGGAGCTGTTTTTT.

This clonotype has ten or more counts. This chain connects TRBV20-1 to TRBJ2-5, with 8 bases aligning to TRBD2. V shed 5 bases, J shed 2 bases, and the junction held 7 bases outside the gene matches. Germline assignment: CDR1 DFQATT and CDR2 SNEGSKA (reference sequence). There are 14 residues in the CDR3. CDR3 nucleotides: TGCAGTGCTGGCCTACTAGCGGAACAAGAGACCCAGTACTTC. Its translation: CSAGLLAEQETQYF.

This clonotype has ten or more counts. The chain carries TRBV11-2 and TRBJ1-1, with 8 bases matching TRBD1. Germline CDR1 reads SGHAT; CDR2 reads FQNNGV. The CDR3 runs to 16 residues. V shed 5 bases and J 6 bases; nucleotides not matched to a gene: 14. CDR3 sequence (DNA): TGTGCCAGCAGCCCACGGACAGGGCTTCACGGAGCTGAAGCTTTCTTT. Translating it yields CASSPRTGLHGAEAFF.